The 23 T cell receptor beta chains below were found in one sample sequenced in a study of T cells in Graves' hyperthyroidism and ophthalmopathy. Researchers took RNA transcripts and amplified the TCR beta CDR3 regions from them. The primer set for the first-round RT-PCR of the TCR CDR3 was HTBI. TCRdb re-called the multiplex PCR reads through MiXCR, storing one row per CDR3 protein. The sample records 540,000 or so distinct CDR3 sequences, more than 15% being singletons. The sample taken for sequencing was blood. These receptors all stem from a woman between 25 and 40 years old with Graves' hyperthyroidism.

The chain is built from TRBV5-6 and TRBJ1-1; possible D gene TRBD1, 5 bases. The V and J ends lost 2 bases and 5 bases respectively, with 16 bases between them. CDR1 and CDR2 from the germline V gene are SGHDT and YYEEEE. CDR3 length equals 15 residues. This CDR3 reads CASSFLQGVRTEAFF. The CDR3 DNA is TGTGCCAGCAGCTTTCTTCAGGGAGTAAGGACTGAAGCTTTCTTT.

This clonotype was seen a few times. The chain employs TRBV20-1 and TRBJ2-3; 8 bases are shared with TRBD2. The CDR3 sequence is 13 residues long. In germline, CDR1 is DFQATT, CDR2 SNEGSKA (reference sequence). With 7 bases clipped from V and 4 bases from J, the junction kept 7 bases outside the gene matches. Written as DNA, the CDR3 is TGCAGTGGAATTAGCGGGAAACCAGATACGCAGTATTTT. It yields the protein CSGISGKPDTQYF.

This clonotype was counted at least ten times. The rearrangement uses TRBV6-1 and TRBJ1-5, with no clear D. The CDR3 has 14 amino acids. V was shortened by 10 bases and J by 6 bases, with 19 bases between the two germline ends. Germline lookup yields CDR1 MNHNS and CDR2 SASEGT. CDR3 sequence: CATRREGTIQPQHF. The CDR3 bases are TGTGCCACCCGTAGAGAGGGAACGATTCAGCCCCAGCATTTT.

This clonotype occurred many times. The gene calls are TRBV12-3 or TRBV12-4 and TRBJ2-1, with TRBD2 identical over 7 bases. The CDR3 contains 17 residues. Germline trimming cut 5 bases from V and 9 bases from J; bases unmatched to any gene: 19. The CDR3 DNA sequence: TGTGCCAGCAGTCTCCTCCGGGACTACTCCCGACGGGGTGAGCAGTTCTTC. Translation gives CASSLLRDYSRRGEQFF.

The genes are TRBV20-1 and TRBJ1-2, with 8 bases lining up with TRBD1. The CDR3 covers 15 residues. CDR1 and CDR2 (germline): DFQATT, SNEGSKA (reference sequence). With V trimmed by 2 bases and J by 2 bases, 7 bases remained unmatched. CDR3 coding DNA: TGCAGTGCTAGAACCGACAGGGGAAAAAACTATGGCTACACCTTC. This gives the protein CSARTDRGKNYGYTF.

This clonotype was counted between two and nine times. The gene calls are TRBV20-1 and TRBJ2-2; no reliable D call. The CDR3 is made up of 12 amino acids. The V gene's germline CDR1 is DFQATT and CDR2 SNEGSKA (reference sequence). The V end lost 4 bases, the J end lost 7 bases, and 10 bases lay between the germline ends. The CDR3 reads CSATETGGELFF. CDR3 bases: TGCAGTGCTACGGAGACGGGCGGGGAGCTGTTTTTT.

The sample holds many counts of this clonotype. The V gene is TRBV7-2, the J gene TRBJ2-7; possibly TRBD1 or TRBD2 for D (6 bases each). Trimming stripped 7 bases from V and 2 bases from J, with 12 bases between. The germline CDR1 and CDR2 sequences are SGHTA and FQGNSA. This CDR3 contains 13 residues. CDR3 amino acids: CASTGAPTYEQYF. The CDR3 nucleotides are TGTGCCAGCACGGGGGCACCCACCTACGAGCAGTACTTC.

This clonotype was recorded at least ten times. V and J are TRBV7-2 and TRBJ1-6; D remains unclear. CDR3 size: 15 residues. Trimming took off 0 bases at V and 9 bases at J, with 12 bases between the two ends. The germline CDR1 and CDR2 sequences are SGHTA and FQGNSA. CDR3 amino acids: CASSLADFSTSPLHF. CDR3 nucleotides: TGTGCCAGCAGCTTAGCGGACTTCTCTACTTCACCCCTCCACTTT.

This clonotype was counted only a few times. The V and J genes are TRBV7-9 and TRBJ2-4; TRBD2 agrees at 8 bases. J lost 2 bases, V lost 1 base, and 13 bases had no gene match. Germline CDR1 and CDR2: SEHNR and FQNEAQ (reference sequence). The CDR3 is 19 amino acids. The chain's CDR3 is CASSLGSSGRIRPKNIQYF. The CDR3 DNA follows: TGTGCCAGCAGCTTAGGTTCCAGCGGGAGAATTCGTCCCAAAAACATTCAGTACTTC.

This sequence joins TRBV18 and TRBJ2-1; TRBD1 or TRBD2 may be the D gene (6 bases each). CDR1 and CDR2 from the germline V gene are KGHSH and LQKENI. This CDR3 spans 16 amino acids. V lost 4 bases, J lost 6 bases, and 19 bases lay in between. Here the CDR3 DNA reads TGTGCCAGCTCACGCCCTGTGGGGGGCGCTGTCAATGAGCAGTTCTTC. Translation gives CASSRPVGGAVNEQFF.

This clonotype was seen ten or more times. The genes are TRBV20-1 and TRBJ2-1, with 14 nucleotides matching TRBD2. V lost 0 bases to trimming and J lost 9 bases; unmatched junction nucleotides: 7. CDR3 length equals 16 residues. In germline, CDR1 is DFQATT, CDR2 SNEGSKA (reference sequence). In DNA, the CDR3 is TGCAGTGCTAGAGATGGCGGACTAGCGGGAGGCCGTGAGCAGTTCTTC. This sequence encodes CSARDGGLAGGREQFF.

This clonotype has a count of ten or more. This rearrangement joins TRBV27 to TRBJ2-7; 7 bases line up with TRBD1. The CDR3 has 14 residues. The V gene's germline CDR1 is MNHEY and CDR2 SMNVEV (reference sequence). Unmatched junction bases numbered 5, after V lost 6 bases and J lost 0 bases. For the CDR3, the DNA is TGTGCCAGCAGCTTGGGGACAGCCTCCTACGAGCAGTACTTC. It yields the protein CASSLGTASYEQYF.

Concerning this clonotype itself: A much larger clone differs by one base, so this may be a read error. The chain combines TRBV7-9 with TRBJ2-7; D uncertain. Trimming removed 3 bases at V and 5 bases at J, with 5 bases between. Per germline, CDR1 SEHNR and CDR2 FQNEAQ (reference sequence). This CDR3 has 11 amino acids. CDR3 coding DNA: TGTGCCAGCAGCTTTAGTGACGAGCAGTACTTC. The encoded protein is CASSFSDEQYF. The variable domain in full, completed from reference TRBV7-9 and TRBJ2-7, reads DTGVSQNPRHKITKRGQNVTFRCDPISEHNRLYWYRQTLGQGPEFLTYFQNEAQLEKSRLLSDRFSAERPKGSFSTLEIQRTEQGDSAMYLCASSFSDEQYFGPGTRLTVT.

Comments on this clonotype: A read error may explain this, as a much larger clone is one base away. The chain is built from TRBV5-4 and TRBJ2-7; no clear D. The V gene's germline CDR1 is SGHNT and CDR2 YYREEE (reference sequence). Deletions cut 4 bases from V and 7 bases from J, with 9 bases between. This CDR3 spans 11 amino acids. In DNA form, the CDR3 reads TGTGCCAGCAGCGTGGCTGGGGAGCAGTACTTC. Residues: CASSVAGEQYF.

As for this clonotype: A read error is possible here, since a much larger clone lies one base away. The genes are TRBV2 and TRBJ1-2; no clear D gene. Germline V gives CDR1 SNHLY, CDR2 FYNNEI. The CDR3 length is 13 residues. V dropped 3 bases and J dropped 2 bases, with 7 bases sitting between them. The CDR3 DNA reads as TGTGCCAGCAGTGACTCAGACAACTATGGCTACACCTTC. This encodes CASSDSDNYGYTF.

The chain has TRBV18 and TRBJ2-3, with 10 positions matching TRBD2. Germline V gene data show CDR1 as KGHSH and CDR2 as LQKENI. V gave up 1 base and J gave up 0 bases; unmatched junction bases: 4. This CDR3 spans 17 amino acids. CDR3 DNA sequence: TGTGCCAGCTCACCACAAGTAGCGGGGGGAAGCACAGATACGCAGTATTTT. Its protein is CASSPQVAGGSTDTQYF.

The sample holds a few counts of this clonotype. The rearrangement uses TRBV6-1 and TRBJ1-5, with D tentatively TRBD1 (5 bases). The CDR3 is 16 amino acids. Looked up from germline, CDR1 is MNHNS and CDR2 is SASEGT. V was clipped by 6 bases and J by 0 bases, with 15 bases between them. The CDR3 DNA follows: TGTGCCAGCAGGGACCCTCCGGGGGTTAGCAATCAGCCCCAGCATTTT. Translating gives CASRDPPGVSNQPQHF.

This clonotype was recorded many times. J is TRBJ2-7 and V is TRBV6-2 or TRBV6-3, with D perhaps TRBD2 (6 bases). V lost 8 bases to trimming and J lost 0 bases, with 17 bases between them. Germline V gives CDR1 MNHEY, CDR2 SVGEGT. This CDR3 has 15 amino acids. CDR3 loop: CASGAPSVYSYEQYF. Here the CDR3 DNA reads TGTGCCAGCGGAGCGCCTAGCGTGTACTCCTACGAGCAGTACTTC.

In its sample, this clonotype was seen many times. CDR3 coding DNA: TGTGCCAGCAGTTTGCAGCGAACCGGGGAGCTGTTTTTT. This codes for CASSLQRTGELFF. This chain joins TRBV12-3 or TRBV12-4 and TRBJ2-2; D is unresolved. Deletions cut 3 bases from V and 5 bases from J, with 7 bases between. The CDR3 has 13 amino acids.

The V call is TRBV6-2 or TRBV6-3, the J call TRBJ2-1; TRBD1 agrees at 9 bases. This CDR3 spans 16 amino acids. CDR1 MNHEY and CDR2 SVGEGT come from the germline V gene. V lost 6 bases to trimming and J lost 7 bases; unmatched junction nucleotides: 13. The CDR3 DNA sequence: TGTGCCAGCAGCTGGACGGCCACCGGACAGGGGAATGAGCAGTTCTTC. Protein: CASSWTATGQGNEQFF.

In its sample, this clonotype was seen a few times. The rearrangement links TRBV27 to TRBJ2-7, with no clear D. Germline V lookup: CDR1 MNHEY, CDR2 SMNVEV (reference sequence). Trimming took off 5 bases at V and 3 bases at J, with 14 bases between the two ends. The CDR3 extends over 14 amino acids. The CDR3 coding sequence is TGTGCCAGCAGTCCCACAGCGAACATCTACGAGCAGTACTTC. The encoded protein is CASSPTANIYEQYF.

This clonotype has just a few counts. The chain recombines TRBV24-1 with TRBJ2-3; unclear D gene. With 0 bases removed from V and 3 bases from J, the gap between germline ends came to 6 bases. Germline CDR1 and CDR2: KGHDR and SFDVKD. This CDR3 spans 14 amino acids. For the CDR3, the DNA is TGTGCCACCAGTGATTTGCGTACGACAGATACGCAGTATTTT. Translating it yields CATSDLRTTDTQYF.

This clonotype was observed at least ten times. V and J are TRBV6-2 or TRBV6-3 and TRBJ1-1; D is possibly TRBD1 (5 bases). CDR1 MNHEY and CDR2 SVGEGT come from the germline V gene. This CDR3 has 15 residues. V lost 6 bases and J 5 bases, leaving 19 bases between the germline ends. The CDR3 loop reads CASSRAAIGGTEAFF. In DNA, the CDR3 is TGTGCCAGCAGCCGAGCCGCTATCGGGGGGACTGAAGCTTTCTTT.